The 6 T cell receptor beta chains below were found in one sample sequenced in a study of molecular identifiers for immune sequencing clone quantification. One entry per CDR3 protein, called by TCRdb with MiXCR from the PCR reads. The sample shows about 640,000 distinct CDR3 sequences, nearly 20% of them seen only once. Sequenced sample: naive CD8+ T cells from blood, with Jurkat cell RNA spiked in. Regarding subset: FACS-sorted CD8+CD4-CCR7+CD45RA+ naive T cells. Receptor source: a human donor in good health. Some libraries in this study had Jurkat cell RNA spiked in.

Many counts were recorded for this clonotype. The chain combines TRBV7-6 with TRBJ1-5; 10 bases line up with TRBD1. The germline CDR1 and CDR2 sequences are SGHVS and FNYEAQ. The V gene end was trimmed by 5 bases and the J gene end by 0 bases; junction bases not matched to a gene: 13. CDR3 length: 19 amino acids. The DNA of the CDR3 is TGTGCCAGCAGCACTAGGGGGACAGGGGTTACCAATAGCAATCAGCCCCAGCATTTT. Translated: CASSTRGTGVTNSNQPQHF. Full variable domain (missing parts from reference TRBV7-6 and TRBJ1-5): GAGVSQSPRYKVTKRGQDVALRCDPISGHVSLYWYRQALGQGPEFLTYFNYEAQQDKSGLPNDRFSAERPEGSISTLTIQRTEQRDSAMYRCASSTRGTGVTNSNQPQHFGDGTRLSIL.

The sample holds many counts of this clonotype. J is TRBJ2-7 and V is TRBV4-1; 11 nucleotides line up with TRBD2. Germline CDR1 MGHRA, CDR2 YSYEKL. This CDR3 contains 15 residues. The V and J ends lost 2 bases and 3 bases, in that order; junction bases with no gene match: 3. CDR3 sequence reads: CASSQPGLADYEQYF. In DNA, the CDR3 is TGCGCCAGCAGCCAACCGGGACTAGCGGACTACGAGCAGTACTTC.

To note about this clonotype: This may be a read error: a much more frequent sequence differs by one nucleotide. The chain links TRBV27 to TRBJ2-7; 10 bases agree with TRBD2. Germline-derived CDR1 and CDR2 are MNHEY and SMNVEV (reference sequence). After removal of 3 bases from V and 8 bases from J, the junction contained 10 bases not matched to a gene. This CDR3 spans 15 amino acids. The CDR3 sequence: CASSLGASGSGKQYF. In DNA, the CDR3 is TGTGCCAGCAGTTTGGGGGCTAGCGGGAGCGGGAAGCAGTACTTC.

This clonotype was observed many times. The rearrangement uses TRBV2 and TRBJ1-5; TRBD1 matches 9 bases. Unmatched junction bases numbered 7, after V lost 3 bases and J lost 7 bases. Per germline, CDR1 SNHLY and CDR2 FYNNEI. CDR3 length equals 15 residues. CDR3 sequence reads: CASSEGQGGWQPQHF. The CDR3 nucleotides are TGTGCCAGCAGTGAGGGACAGGGAGGGTGGCAGCCCCAGCATTTT.

The table lists this clonotype with many counts. This rearrangement joins TRBV7-9 to TRBJ2-2; D is possibly TRBD1 or TRBD2 (5 bases each). CDR3 length equals 15 residues. CDR1 and CDR2 from the germline V gene are SEHNR and FQNEAQ (reference sequence). The V end lost 7 bases, the J end lost 6 bases, and 18 bases lay between the germline ends. In DNA, the CDR3 is TGTGCCAGCACCCAGACGGGGCAGTCCGCCGGGGAGCTGTTTTTT. It yields the protein CASTQTGQSAGELFF.

This clonotype came up many times. The V gene is TRBV30, the J gene TRBJ2-3, with TRBD2 identical over 8 bases. V lost 0 bases to trimming and J lost 4 bases; unmatched junction nucleotides: 6. The V gene's germline CDR1 is GTSNPN and CDR2 SVGIG (reference sequence). The CDR3 length is 15 residues. The CDR3 loop reads CAWSVTGGHADTQYF. Here the CDR3 DNA reads TGTGCCTGGAGTGTAACGGGGGGGCATGCAGATACGCAGTATTTT. Together with reference TRBV30 and TRBJ2-3, the CDR3 gives the full variable domain: SQTIHQWPATLVQPVGSPLSLECTVEGTSNPNLYWYRQAAGRGLQLLFYSVGIGQISSEVPQNLSASRPQDRQFILSSKKLLLSDSGFYLCAWSVTGGHADTQYFGPGTRLTVL.